The next 11 T cell receptor beta chains were all read from a single sample in a study of cytomegalovirus exposure and HLA in healthy donors (dated by TCRdb to 2017 to 2019). Receptors were amplified or captured by the immunoSEQ multiplex PCR assay. The multiplex PCR relied on a mix of 60 forward primers for TCR Vbeta segments and 13 reverse primers for TCR Jbeta segments. In its TCRdb copy, this immuneACCESS table keeps in-frame sequences only and misses some clones. Where compared with another copy, unresolved V genes explain less than half of these, and the others have no known cause. Recorded for this sample are 150,000 to 200,000 clones; 75% to 85% of them occurred a single time. The ten largest clones add up to 1.5% to 2% of the sample. Input material: PBMCs. These receptors all stem from a woman in her late teens or twenties in good health and CMV-seronegative.

To note about this clone: Distinct nucleotide sequences in the sample also encode this CDR3. The gene calls are TRBV18 and TRBJ2-7; a possible D gene is TRBD2 (5 bases). The CDR3 extends over 12 amino acids. V lost 3 bases to trimming and J lost 3 bases, with 6 bases between them. Germline V CDR1 and CDR2: KGHSH, LQKENI. CDR3 in DNA: TGTGCCAGCTCACCGGGAGTCTACGAGCAGTACTTC. It codes for CASSPGVYEQYF.

The rearrangement joins TRBV5-6 to TRBJ2-5, with D perhaps matching TRBD1 (8 bases). The J call could be wrong; TRBJ2-7 is a better fit for the DNA end. Germline V CDR1 and CDR2: SGHDT, YYEEEE. This CDR3 has 16 residues. The CDR3 region is CASSLLTGEGSYEQYF. In DNA form, the CDR3 reads TGTGCCAGCAGCTTGTTGACAGGGGAGGGTTCCTACGAGCAGTACTTC.

This chain joins TRBV29-1 and TRBJ2-1; D is possibly TRBD1 (5 bases). The CDR3 runs 18 residues. Germline lookup yields CDR1 SQVTM and CDR2 ANQGSEA. The V end lost 4 bases, the J end lost 0 bases, and 22 bases lay between the germline ends. CDR3 region: CSVGVVVGAANSYNEQFF. The DNA for the CDR3 is TGCAGCGTTGGGGTAGTTGTAGGGGCTGCGAACTCCTACAATGAGCAGTTCTTC.

The V call is TRBV6-1, the J call TRBJ1-5; D is ambiguous. CDR1 and CDR2 from the germline V gene are MNHNS and SASEGT. Trimming pared 8 bases from V and 7 bases from J, leaving 15 bases between. The CDR3 has 13 amino acids. CDR3: CASRDTRRQPQHF. The CDR3 DNA reads as TGTGCCAGCCGAGACACACGCCGACAGCCCCAGCATTTT.

The chain is built from TRBV11-2 and TRBJ2-3; D remains ambiguous. The V gene's germline CDR1 is SGHAT and CDR2 FQNNGV. This CDR3 spans 14 amino acids. Trimming shortened V by 1 base and J by 2 bases, and 7 bases separated the two germline ends. CDR3 sequence: CASSLVWLTDTQYF. CDR3 sequence (DNA): TGTGCCAGCAGCTTAGTTTGGCTCACAGATACGCAGTATTTT.

This chain connects TRBV14 to TRBJ2-6; D possibly corresponds to TRBD1 (6 bases). The CDR3 totals 14 residues. V was pared by 8 bases and J by 2 bases, with 10 bases between. Looked up from germline, CDR1 is SGHDN and CDR2 is FVKESK. The CDR3 region has the DNA TGTGCCAGCGGGCAGGGGACTGGGGCCAACGTCCTGACTTTC. Amino acid sequence: CASGQGTGANVLTF.

The rearrangement uses TRBV5-1 and TRBJ2-2; D call uncertain. CDR3 length equals 14 residues. V shed 4 bases and J shed 1 base, with 8 bases lying between them. The germline V gene encodes CDR1 SGHRS and CDR2 YFSETQ. The CDR3 loop is CASSPVVNTGELFF. In DNA form, the CDR3 reads TGCGCCAGCAGCCCCGTTGTGAACACCGGGGAGCTGTTTTTT.

The chain joins TRBV5-1 to TRBJ2-1, with 14 bases lining up with TRBD2. This CDR3 comprises 20 residues. V shed 4 bases and J 6 bases; nucleotides not matched to a gene: 18. Germline V gene sequence: CDR1 SGHRS, CDR2 YFSETQ. In nucleotides, the CDR3 is TGCGCCAGCAGCCGCCGCTCGGGACTAGCGGGAGAGAAGCGGAGCAATGAGCAGTTCTTC. This translates into CASSRRSGLAGEKRSNEQFF. Full variable domain (outside the CDR3, taken from reference TRBV5-1 and TRBJ2-1): KAGVTQTPRYLIKTRGQQVTLSCSPISGHRSVSWYQQTPGQGLQFLFEYFSETQRNKGNFPGRFSGRQFSNSRSEMNVSTLELGDSALYLCASSRRSGLAGEKRSNEQFFGPGTRLTVL.

The rearrangement uses TRBV28 and TRBJ2-7; 12 nucleotides line up with TRBD2. CDR1 and CDR2 from the germline V gene are MDHEN and SYDVKM. The CDR3 loop spans 16 amino acids. With 0 bases clipped from V and 7 bases from J, the junction kept 7 bases outside the gene matches. This CDR3 reads CASSLWTSGSRREQYF. The CDR3 DNA follows: TGTGCCAGCAGTTTATGGACTAGCGGGAGCCGTCGGGAGCAGTACTTC.

The genes are TRBV7-6 and TRBJ2-3; 7 bases fit TRBD1. The V and J ends lost 5 bases and 2 bases, in that order; junction bases with no gene match: 13. Germline V gene data show CDR1 as SGHVS and CDR2 as FNYEAQ. The CDR3 has 17 amino acids. The DNA of the CDR3 is TGTGCCAGCAGCCTATATTCTAAGACAGGGTTCACAGATACGCAGTATTTT. This encodes CASSLYSKTGFTDTQYF.

The chain carries TRBV6-1 and TRBJ2-7; possibly TRBD2 for D (5 bases). The CDR3 sequence is 15 residues long. Germline V gives CDR1 MNHNS, CDR2 SASEGT. The V end was cut by 7 bases, the J end by 3 bases, with 19 bases between. The CDR3 DNA follows: TGTGCCAGCAATTCAGATGCCCGGGGAGACTACGAGCAGTACTTC. Translating gives CASNSDARGDYEQYF.